This T cell receptor beta chain was captured in a study of ipilimumab plus nivolumab after autologous stem cell transplantation (dated by TCRdb to about 2021). About the full investigation: A median of roughly five ipilimumab doses and about 8 nivolumab doses was received by trial patients. Primary refractory and relapsed disease were included in the DLBCL cohort, with 18-month progression-free survival of around 86% and 29%, respectively. The trial enrolled patients with high-risk diffuse large B cell lymphoma, mature T cell lymphoma, or multiple myeloma undergoing autologous transplant. The intent-to-treat population of the trial was made up of 35 to 40 patients.

A note on this clone: The clone's antigen remains unknown. Per-base quality was not reported, and no clone a single base away is much larger than it.

Checkpoint therapy began 14 to 28 days after autologous transplant, with ipilimumab given at 1 mg/kg intravenously on day 1 of selected weeks. Patients received nivolumab at 3 mg/kg intravenously on day 1 of weeks 1, 4, 7, 10, and every two weeks through week 26. The study was a Phase Ib clinical trial testing combined checkpoint inhibition with ipilimumab and nivolumab as consolidation after autologous stem cell transplantation. V is cut by 5 bases and J by 0 bases, and the space between the germline ends is 11 bases. CDR1 and CDR2 are drawn from the germline V gene: SGHAT, FQNNGV. Taken from cysteine to phenylalanine, the CDR3 has 16 residues. CDR3 DNA only is kept here, 48 bases in frame from base 1. The library came from the immunoSEQ multiplex PCR assay. TCRdb limited this immuneACCESS table to in-frame rearrangements with V and J called. A share of clones is missing; checked studies link under half to unresolved V genes, and the rest is unexplained. This sample has around 13,000 clones in its table, and 60% to 75% of those were observed once. Clones ranked in the top ten supply about a sixth of the sample.

The investigation overall reported the following: According to the authors, a biologic rationale for studying the approach further came from T cell receptor repertoire, regulatory T cell phenotype and gut microbiota profiles. The authors concluded that combined checkpoint inhibition appeared tolerable when used as consolidation after transplant.

This receptor was identified in a male donor with diffuse large B-cell lymphoma. The sample here was PBMCs, taken in a trial of ipilimumab plus nivolumab as post-transplant consolidation. The sequence joins TRBV11-2 to TRBJ2-6, with the D gene call left open. The CDR3 has the sequence CASSGTGRSGANVLTF. The DNA is TGTGCCAGCAGCGGAACGGGTCGCTCTGGGGCCAACGTCCTGACTTTC.